One sample yielded the 21 T cell receptor beta chains listed below, sequenced in a study of blood T cell repertoires in COVID-19. TCRdb's copy holds only in-frame clones and misses some; the assay was immunoSEQ multiplex PCR. The repertoire holds some 110,000 clones, with 86% as singletons. Material: peripheral blood. Receptors were obtained from a human donor in a cohort sampled during active COVID-19.

The J gene is TRBJ1-2, the V gene TRBV6-7; 8 positions match TRBD1. TRBV6-7 is an open reading frame whose function is uncertain. This CDR3 has 19 residues. V shed 0 bases, J shed 2 bases, and the junction held 14 bases outside the gene matches. CDR3 residues: CASSYSDRSDRDLNYGYTF. Written as DNA, the CDR3 is TGTGCCAGCAGTTACTCCGATCGGTCGGACAGGGACCTAAACTATGGCTACACCTTC.

The V call is TRBV7-9, the J call TRBJ1-5, with 10 bases that match TRBD1. The CDR3 has 15 residues. V shed 5 bases, J shed 6 bases, and the junction held 7 bases outside the gene matches. In germline, CDR1 is SEHNR, CDR2 FQNEAQ (reference sequence). The CDR3 DNA reads TGTGCCAGCAGCCTGGGACAGGGGCTGACTCAGCCCCAGCATTTT. Translating it yields CASSLGQGLTQPQHF.

This clone was seen just once. The genes are TRBV7-2 and TRBJ1-3; D might be TRBD1 (5 bases). V was shortened by 5 bases and J by 2 bases, with 13 bases between the two germline ends. Germline CDR1 reads SGHTA; CDR2 reads FQGNSA. The CDR3 consists of 15 residues. Written as DNA, the CDR3 is TGTGCCAGCAGCCCCGTCCGGGGGGCTGGAAACACCATATATTTT. It translates to CASSPVRGAGNTIYF. Variable domain in full (rest from reference TRBV7-2 and TRBJ1-3): GAGVSQSPSNKVTEKGKDVELRCDPISGHTALYWYRQSLGQGLEFLIYFQGNSAPDKSGLPSDRFSAERTGGSVSTLTIQRTQQEDSAVYLCASSPVRGAGNTIYFGEGSWLTVV.

The rearrangement joins TRBV7-9 to TRBJ2-7; 7 bases agree with TRBD1. V trimming: 5 bases; J trimming: 3 bases; junction bases outside the gene matches: 7. There are 14 residues in the CDR3. Germline V gene data show CDR1 as SEHNR and CDR2 as FQNEAQ (reference sequence). This CDR3 is CASSNRDRVYEQYF. As DNA, the CDR3 is TGTGCCAGCAGCAACCGGGACAGAGTCTACGAGCAGTACTTC.

The chain combines TRBV6-5 with TRBJ2-3; D possibly corresponds to TRBD2 (6 bases). V gave up 1 base and J gave up 3 bases, with 14 bases separating them. The germline V gene encodes CDR1 MNHEY and CDR2 SVGAGI. This CDR3 is built from 16 residues. The CDR3 DNA reads TGTGCCAGCAGTTACTTTGGAGGCGGGGTAACAGATACGCAGTATTTT. Residues: CASSYFGGGVTDTQYF.

This clone was recorded once. The chain carries TRBV3-1 (or the pseudogene TRBV3-2) and TRBJ1-6; no firm D call. V was trimmed by 3 bases and J by 9 bases, leaving 12 bases between them. The CDR3 runs to 14 residues. Germline lookup yields CDR1 LGHDT and CDR2 YNNKEL (reference sequence). CDR3 protein: CASSQGSGSSPLHF. CDR3 DNA sequence: TGTGCCAGCAGCCAGGGATCCGGGAGTTCACCCCTCCACTTT.

The chain has TRBV5-5 and TRBJ2-1; TRBD2 matches at 7 bases. Germline CDR1 is SGHKS and CDR2 is YYEKEE (reference sequence). The V gene end was trimmed by 0 bases and the J gene end by 8 bases; junction bases not matched to a gene: 5. The CDR3 spans 14 residues. CDR3 DNA: TGTGCCAGCAGCTTGGGCGGGAGAAAAGATGAGCAGTTCTTC. This gives the protein CASSLGGRKDEQFF. The full variable domain, rest sourced from reference TRBV5-5 and TRBJ2-1, is DAGVTQSPTHLIKTRGQQVTLRCSPISGHKSVSWYQQVLGQGPQFIFQYYEKEERGRGNFPDRFSARQFPNYSSELNVNALLLGDSALYLCASSLGGRKDEQFFGPGTRLTVL.

The chain carries TRBV6-2 or TRBV6-3 and TRBJ1-4, with 7 bases that match TRBD1. The CDR3 sequence is 14 residues long. Germline V lookup: CDR1 MNHEY, CDR2 SVGEGT. J gave up 8 bases and V 5 bases, and 8 bases lay outside the gene matches. CDR3 nucleotides: TGTGCCAGCAGTATGACCGGGACAGACGAAAAACTGTTTTTT. Residues: CASSMTGTDEKLFF.

V and J are TRBV19 and TRBJ2-7, with TRBD2 matching over 11 bases. CDR3 size: 15 residues. With V trimmed by 3 bases and J by 4 bases, 5 bases remained unmatched. The germline CDR1 and CDR2 sequences are LNHDA and SQIVND (reference sequence). The CDR3 coding sequence is TGTGCCAGTAGTATGGGGACTAGCGGAGTATACGAGCAGTACTTC. This gives the protein CASSMGTSGVYEQYF.

The chain uses TRBV7-2 and TRBJ1-1; TRBD1 is a possible D gene (5 bases). Trimming removed 9 bases from V and 0 bases from J, with 17 bases in between. Per germline, CDR1 SGHTA and CDR2 FQGNSA. This CDR3 has 15 amino acids. This chain's CDR3 is CASTIWGLMNTEAFF. In DNA, the CDR3 is TGTGCCAGTACTATCTGGGGACTCATGAACACTGAAGCTTTCTTT.

The J gene is TRBJ2-5, the V gene TRBV5-1; 8 nucleotides agree with TRBD2. The trim removed 0 bases at V and 1 base at J, leaving 2 bases unmatched. The CDR3 is 15 amino acids. Germline V gives CDR1 SGHRS, CDR2 YFSETQ. This CDR3 is CASSLGSGTQETQYF. The DNA of the CDR3 is TGCGCCAGCAGCTTGGGTAGCGGGACCCAAGAGACCCAGTACTTC. Drawing the rest from reference TRBV5-1 and TRBJ2-5, the complete variable domain is KAGVTQTPRYLIKTRGQQVTLSCSPISGHRSVSWYQQTPGQGLQFLFEYFSETQRNKGNFPGRFSGRQFSNSRSEMNVSTLELGDSALYLCASSLGSGTQETQYFGPGTRLLVL.

The V and J genes are TRBV5-8 and TRBJ2-1, with D possibly being TRBD1 (5 bases). Per the germline V gene, CDR1 is SGHTS and CDR2 is YDEGEE. Trimming removed 4 bases from V and 4 bases from J, with 6 bases in between. There are 12 residues in the CDR3. This chain's CDR3 is CASSRQYNEQFF. CDR3 coding DNA: TGTGCCAGCAGCCGACAGTACAATGAGCAGTTCTTC.

This chain links TRBV24-1 with TRBJ1-2; the match to TRBD1 covers 7 bases. V lost 7 bases and J lost 6; bases outside the gene matches: 7. Germline assignment: CDR1 KGHDR and CDR2 SFDVKD. This CDR3 is built from 13 residues. As DNA, the CDR3 is TGTGCCACCAGCCCCCCCCAGGGGGATGGCTACACCTTC. It encodes CATSPPQGDGYTF.

The chain couples TRBV19 to TRBJ1-2; D is uncertain. Germline V CDR1 and CDR2: LNHDA, SQIVND (reference sequence). This CDR3 has 13 residues. V lost 6 bases and J lost 1, with 9 bases in between. CDR3 nucleotide sequence: TGTGCCAGTAGATGGGAGGATAACTATGGCTACACCTTC. Protein sequence: CASRWEDNYGYTF.

V is TRBV19 and J is TRBJ1-5; 7 positions match TRBD1. The V segment lost 3 bases and the J segment 12 bases; nucleotides outside the gene matches: 5. From germline, CDR1 is LNHDA and CDR2 SQIVND (reference sequence). The CDR3 is 12 amino acids. DNA of the CDR3: TGTGCCAGTAGTATTGGGACAGACCTCCAGCATTTT. This encodes CASSIGTDLQHF.

The chain joins TRBV28 to TRBJ1-5, with 7 nucleotides matching TRBD1. CDR3 length equals 15 residues. V was pared by 4 bases and J by 2 bases, with 5 bases of the junction left unmatched. CDR1 and CDR2 (germline): MDHEN, SYDVKM. In DNA form, the CDR3 reads TGTGCCAGCAGTTCCCCCGGGACAGGCAATCAGCCCCAGCATTTT. Residues: CASSSPGTGNQPQHF.

The chain joins TRBV28 to TRBJ1-6, with 7 bases aligning to TRBD1. CDR1 MDHEN and CDR2 SYDVKM come from the germline V gene. The CDR3 has 12 residues. With 6 bases clipped from V and 7 bases from J, the junction kept 0 bases outside the gene matches. CDR3 sequence: CASRGQNSPLHF. The CDR3 DNA reads as TGTGCCAGCAGGGGACAGAATTCACCCCTCCACTTT.

This sequence joins TRBV5-1 and TRBJ2-1; 12 nucleotides agree with TRBD2. With 5 bases clipped from V and 4 bases from J, the junction kept 16 bases outside the gene matches. Germline CDR1 reads SGHRS; CDR2 reads YFSETQ. The CDR3 runs 19 residues. The CDR3 region is CASSSQGSVLAGGYNEQFF. For the CDR3, the DNA is TGCGCCAGCAGTAGTCAGGGGAGTGTCCTAGCGGGAGGGTACAATGAGCAGTTCTTC.

V usage is TRBV12-3 or TRBV12-4 and J usage is TRBJ2-7; 8 bases align to TRBD1. The trim removed 6 bases at V and 6 bases at J, leaving 4 bases unmatched. The CDR3 consists of 12 residues. CDR3 DNA: TGTGCCAGCAGGGACAGGGTGAGCGAGCAGTACTTC. Encoded protein: CASRDRVSEQYF.

The CDR3 DNA reads TGTGCCAGTAGTCTAACCGGGATATCCTATGGCTACACCTTC. It is translated as CASSLTGISYGYTF. This chain links TRBV19 with TRBJ1-2; no clear D. Germline loops: CDR1 LNHDA, CDR2 SQIVND (reference sequence). There are 14 residues in the CDR3. V was cut by 5 bases and J by 4 bases, with 14 bases left in between.

V is TRBV19 and J is TRBJ2-1; 8 bases agree with TRBD2. The V and J ends lost 7 bases and 4 bases, in that order; junction bases with no gene match: 3. Germline V lookup: CDR1 LNHDA, CDR2 SQIVND (reference sequence). The CDR3 has 13 amino acids. For the CDR3, the DNA is TGTGCCAGTACTTTAGCGGGGTACAATGAGCAGTTCTTC. It yields the protein CASTLAGYNEQFF.